The text below deals with one TCR beta chain. Because it lacks the conserved phenylalanine or tryptophan at the end, this CDR3 is likely a read error. The DNA is left out, because the CDR3 cannot be placed on it with certainty; the CDR3 is given as TCRdb lists it. MiXCR, applied by TCRdb to the PCR reads, yields one record per CDR3 protein. The data hold 10,000 to 15,000 distinct CDR3 sequences, with 50% to 60% observed a single time. Germline CDR1 SGHVS, CDR2 FNYEAQ. The CDR3 extends over 15 residues, inclusive of both ends. The data belong to a study of tumor-infiltrating lymphocytes in oesophageal squamous cell carcinoma.

The sample taken for sequencing was esophageal tumor tissue. This chain joins TRBV7-6 and TRBJ2-3. This TCR derives from a female donor with esophageal squamous cell carcinoma. The CDR3 spells CASSPMGNYEQYFGS.